This TCR beta chain comes out of a study of Tregs in tolerant kidney transplant recipients (dated by TCRdb to about 2019). Describing the broader study: The study applied TCRbeta sequencing to find donor-specific regulatory T cells before combined kidney and bone marrow transplantation and then followed those same cells after transplant. In a few healthy controls, several methods of expanding Tregs specific for an allogeneic donor were compared by TCRbeta repertoire sequencing. Study-wide findings and limitations: Because the study included only a small number of patients, the results must be confirmed in larger populations and under other immunosuppression protocols. Biological reproducibility was not directly assessed, although technical replication error appeared to be minimal. Expanding Tregs with activated donor B cells appeared to identify the most biologically relevant and donor-specific TCRbeta repertoire.

Unstimulated Tregs (CD4+CD25+CD127-), CD4+ non-Tregs (CD4+CD25-), CD4 and CD8 cells were FACS-sorted from thawed PBMCs. Thawed PBMCs were rested overnight at 37 degrees C with roughly 200 IU/ml IL-2 before Treg sorting. Blood from healthy controls was obtained either from healthy volunteers or as purchased buffy coats. Healthy control blood was processed to PBMCs by Ficoll density gradient and cryopreserved, and patient PBMCs were collected before and after transplant. CDR1 and CDR2, per the germline V gene (reference sequence), are SGHNT and YYREEE. Spanning cysteine to phenylalanine, the CDR3 consists of 13 amino acids. Only the CDR3 portion is preserved as DNA: 39 bases, with reading frame beginning at the first base. V is shortened by 6 bases, J by 14 bases, and the region joining them spans 20 bases. For TCRbeta CDR3 sequencing, genomic DNA from the sorted cells was extracted using the QIAGEN DNeasy Blood and Tissue Kit. High-throughput TCRbeta CDR3 sequencing, including PCR amplification with bias correction and internal controls, was performed commercially through immunoSEQ. For the original study's pipeline: A unique productive TCRbeta sequence was defined by the CDR3 nucleotide sequence when primers matched, and otherwise by the CDR3 amino acid sequence together with the Vbeta and Jbeta genes. To correct sorting error, sequences shared between sorted populations at a frequency ratio of 2:1 or less were removed; the rest were assigned to the higher population. A sequence counted as donor-reactive if, in CFSE-low cells, the sequence had a frequency of at least 0.01% and was expanded at least 5-fold compared with unstimulated cells. Repertoire divergence was quantified by Jensen-Shannon divergence calculated from the top 100 TCRbeta sequences ranked by frequency. For samples with multiple sequencing runs, sorting error was corrected in each run separately before the runs were combined. This is the immuneACCESS table as TCRdb keeps it, with only in-frame sequences that have V and J called. A part of the clones is gone; compared with another copy, unresolved V genes explain less than half, and the rest is unexplained. For V, J and clone size, that table is used; D and trimming come from the DNA. For this sample the table gives tens of thousands of clones, of which more than 80% were detected only once. The ten biggest clones cover about 0.74% of the sample.

This clone was counted only a few times. It lacks a known antigen. Base qualities are missing; no much larger clone stands one base away. The chain uses TRBV5-4 and TRBJ1-4; TRBD1 is perhaps the D gene, given 6 matching bases. Source material: Tregs from blood. This TCR was recovered from a human donor in good health. The CDR3 is CASKQQGVSALFF. The sequence in DNA is TGTGCCAGCAAGCAACAGGGCGTGTCTGCGCTGTTTTTT.